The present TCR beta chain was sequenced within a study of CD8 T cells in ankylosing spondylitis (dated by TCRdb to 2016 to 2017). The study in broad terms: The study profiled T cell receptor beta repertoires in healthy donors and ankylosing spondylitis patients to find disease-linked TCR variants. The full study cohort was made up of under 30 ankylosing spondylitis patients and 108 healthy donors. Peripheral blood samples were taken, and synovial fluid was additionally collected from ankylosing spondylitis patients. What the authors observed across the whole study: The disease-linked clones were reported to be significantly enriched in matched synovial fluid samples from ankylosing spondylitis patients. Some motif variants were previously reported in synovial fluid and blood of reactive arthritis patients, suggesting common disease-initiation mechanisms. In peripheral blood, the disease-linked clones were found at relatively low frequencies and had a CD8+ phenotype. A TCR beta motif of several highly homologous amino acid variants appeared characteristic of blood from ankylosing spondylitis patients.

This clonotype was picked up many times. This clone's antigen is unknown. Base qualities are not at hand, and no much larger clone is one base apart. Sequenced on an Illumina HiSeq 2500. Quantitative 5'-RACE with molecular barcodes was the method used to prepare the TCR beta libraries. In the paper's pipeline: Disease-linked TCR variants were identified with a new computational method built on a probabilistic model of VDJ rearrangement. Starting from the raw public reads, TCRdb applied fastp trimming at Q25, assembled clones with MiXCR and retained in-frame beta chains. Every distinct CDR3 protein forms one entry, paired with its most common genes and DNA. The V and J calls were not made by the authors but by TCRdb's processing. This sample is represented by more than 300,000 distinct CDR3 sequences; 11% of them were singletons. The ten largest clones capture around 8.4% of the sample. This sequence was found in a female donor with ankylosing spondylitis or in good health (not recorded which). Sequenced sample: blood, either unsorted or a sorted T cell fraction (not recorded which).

The DNA sequence is TGTGCCAGCAGCTTGCCAGTATTTAGCGGGAGACTAAATGAGCAGTTCTTC. Its product reads: CASSLPVFSGRLNEQFF. The chain couples TRBV7-2 to TRBJ2-1; TRBD2 aligns with 9 central bases. Including the terminal cysteine and phenylalanine, the CDR3 comprises 17 residues. The only DNA kept is the CDR3, 51 bases in frame from the first base. Relative to germline, V is missing 3 bases and J is missing 7 bases, with 13 bases of the junction outside any gene match. As encoded in the germline V gene, CDR1 is SGHTA while CDR2 is FQGNSA.